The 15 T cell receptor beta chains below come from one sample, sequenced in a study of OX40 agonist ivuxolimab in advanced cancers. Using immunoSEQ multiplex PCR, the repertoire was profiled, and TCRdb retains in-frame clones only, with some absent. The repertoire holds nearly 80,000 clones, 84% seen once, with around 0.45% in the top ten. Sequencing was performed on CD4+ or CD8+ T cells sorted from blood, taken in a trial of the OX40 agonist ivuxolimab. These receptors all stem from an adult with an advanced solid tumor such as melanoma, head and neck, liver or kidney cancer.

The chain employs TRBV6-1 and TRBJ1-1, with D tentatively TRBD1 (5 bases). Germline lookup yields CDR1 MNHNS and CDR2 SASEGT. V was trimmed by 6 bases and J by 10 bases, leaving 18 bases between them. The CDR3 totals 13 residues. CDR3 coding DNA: TGTGCCAGCAGGAGGGGATCTCGGGAGGGAGCTTTCTTT. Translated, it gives CASRRGSREGAFF.

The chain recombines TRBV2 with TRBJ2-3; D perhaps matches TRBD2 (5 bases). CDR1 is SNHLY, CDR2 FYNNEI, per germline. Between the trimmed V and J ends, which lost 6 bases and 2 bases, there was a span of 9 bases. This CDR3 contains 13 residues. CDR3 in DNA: TGTGCCAGCAGGAGGGAAACCACAGATACGCAGTATTTT. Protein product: CASRRETTDTQYF.

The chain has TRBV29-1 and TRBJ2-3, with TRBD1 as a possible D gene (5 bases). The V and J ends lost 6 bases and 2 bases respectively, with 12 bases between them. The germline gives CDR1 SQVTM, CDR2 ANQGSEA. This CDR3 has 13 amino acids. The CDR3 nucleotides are TGCAGCGTAGGGCCAGGGTCCACAGATACGCAGTATTTT. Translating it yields CSVGPGSTDTQYF.

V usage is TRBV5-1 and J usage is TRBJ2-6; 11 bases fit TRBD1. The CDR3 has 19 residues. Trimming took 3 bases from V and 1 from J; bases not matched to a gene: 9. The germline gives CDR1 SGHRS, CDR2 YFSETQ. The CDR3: CASSSVGQGARSGANVLTF. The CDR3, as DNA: TGCGCCAGCAGCTCTGTCGGACAGGGGGCGCGGTCTGGGGCCAACGTCCTGACTTTC.

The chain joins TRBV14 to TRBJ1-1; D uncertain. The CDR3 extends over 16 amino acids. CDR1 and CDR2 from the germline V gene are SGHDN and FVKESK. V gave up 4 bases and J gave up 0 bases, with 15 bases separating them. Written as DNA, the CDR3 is TGTGCCAGCAGCCGATTAGAGGGAGTCATGAACACTGAAGCTTTCTTT. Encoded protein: CASSRLEGVMNTEAFF.

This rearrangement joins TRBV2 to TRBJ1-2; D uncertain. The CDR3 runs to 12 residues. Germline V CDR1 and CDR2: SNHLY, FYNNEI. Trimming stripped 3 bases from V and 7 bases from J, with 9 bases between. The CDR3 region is CASSDRKAGYTF. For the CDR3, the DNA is TGTGCCAGCAGTGATAGGAAGGCTGGCTACACCTTC.

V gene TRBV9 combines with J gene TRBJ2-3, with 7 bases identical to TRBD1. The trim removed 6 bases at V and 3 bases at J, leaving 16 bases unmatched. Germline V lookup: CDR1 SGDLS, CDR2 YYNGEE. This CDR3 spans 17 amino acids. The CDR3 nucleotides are TGTGCCAGCACCAAGGGCCCGACAGGGATGGGGACAGATACGCAGTATTTT. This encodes CASTKGPTGMGTDTQYF.

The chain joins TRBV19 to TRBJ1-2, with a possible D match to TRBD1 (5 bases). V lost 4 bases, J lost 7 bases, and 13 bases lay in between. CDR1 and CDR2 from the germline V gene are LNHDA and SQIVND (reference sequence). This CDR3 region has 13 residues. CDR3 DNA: TGTGCCAGTAGTAACCGGGACCCTAGTGGCTACACCTTC. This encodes CASSNRDPSGYTF.

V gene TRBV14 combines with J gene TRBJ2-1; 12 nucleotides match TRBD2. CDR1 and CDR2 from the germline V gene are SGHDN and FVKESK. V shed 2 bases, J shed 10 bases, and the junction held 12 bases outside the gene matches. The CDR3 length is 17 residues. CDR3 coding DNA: TGTGCCAGCAGCCAAAGAGGACCGGGACTAGCGGGTTTCGAGCAGTTCTTC. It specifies CASSQRGPGLAGFEQFF.

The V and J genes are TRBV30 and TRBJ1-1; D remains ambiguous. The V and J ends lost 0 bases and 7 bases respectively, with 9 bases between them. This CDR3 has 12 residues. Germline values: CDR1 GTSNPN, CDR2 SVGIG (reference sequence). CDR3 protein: CAWSVSESEAFF. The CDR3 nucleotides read TGTGCCTGGAGTGTTTCAGAGAGTGAAGCTTTCTTT. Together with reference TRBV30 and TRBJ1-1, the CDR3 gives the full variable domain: SQTIHQWPATLVQPVGSPLSLECTVEGTSNPNLYWYRQAAGRGLQLLFYSVGIGQISSEVPQNLSASRPQDRQFILSSKKLLLSDSGFYLCAWSVSESEAFFGQGTRLTVV.

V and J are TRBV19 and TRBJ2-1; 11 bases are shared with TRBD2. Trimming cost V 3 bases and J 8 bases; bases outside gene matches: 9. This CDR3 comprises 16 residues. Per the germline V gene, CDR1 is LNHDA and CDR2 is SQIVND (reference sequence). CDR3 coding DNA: TGTGCCAGTAGTATTGGGCTAGCGGGAGGATCCTATGAGCAGTTCTTC. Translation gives CASSIGLAGGSYEQFF.

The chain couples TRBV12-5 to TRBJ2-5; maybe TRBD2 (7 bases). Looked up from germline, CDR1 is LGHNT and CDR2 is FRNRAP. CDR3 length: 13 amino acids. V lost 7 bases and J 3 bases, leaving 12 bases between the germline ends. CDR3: CASARGAEETQYF. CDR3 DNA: TGTGCTAGTGCCCGGGGGGCCGAAGAGACCCAGTACTTC.

CDR3 in amino acids: CASSLGQGAGYTEAFF. Written as DNA, the CDR3 is TGTGCCAGCAGCCTTGGACAGGGGGCAGGGTACACTGAAGCTTTCTTT. The chain uses TRBV5-5 and TRBJ1-1; 11 bases fit TRBD1. The CDR3 is made up of 16 amino acids. CDR1 is SGHKS and CDR2 is YYEKEE in the germline V gene (reference sequence). Trimming took 4 bases from V and 3 from J; bases not matched to a gene: 8.

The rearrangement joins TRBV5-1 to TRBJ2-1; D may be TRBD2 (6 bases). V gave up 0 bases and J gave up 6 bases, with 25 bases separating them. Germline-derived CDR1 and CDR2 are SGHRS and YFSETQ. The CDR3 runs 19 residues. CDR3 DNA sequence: TGCGCCAGCAGCTTGGGCCGGGACTCCTACCGGGCCACACCCAATGAGCAGTTCTTC. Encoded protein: CASSLGRDSYRATPNEQFF.

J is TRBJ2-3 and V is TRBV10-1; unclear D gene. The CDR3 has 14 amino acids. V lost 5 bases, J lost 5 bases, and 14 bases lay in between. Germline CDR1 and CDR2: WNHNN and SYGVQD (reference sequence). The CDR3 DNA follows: TGCGCCAGCAGTCATTCCCCAGTTGAAGATACGCAGTATTTT. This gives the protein CASSHSPVEDTQYF.